Here is one T cell receptor beta chain with its context. Its antigen is not known. The data originate from a study of OX40 agonist ivuxolimab in advanced cancers. For the study at large: Aged about 20 to 80 with a mean of approximately 60 years, they were about 78% male.

Repertoires were generated with immunoSEQ multiplex PCR, while TCRdb's copy carries only in-frame clones and drops some. Of 45,000 to 60,000 clones listed, approximately 90% are singletons. Exclusion applied to patients with autoimmune disease history or systemic immunosuppression. V lost 6 bases to trimming and J lost 4 bases, with 12 bases between them. CDR3 length: 14 residues. Germline CDR1 and CDR2: MRHNA and SNTAGT. The study, taken as a whole, reports: By week 6 at 0.1 to 3.0 mg/kg, blood CD4+ and CD8+ T cells had expanded clonally. In the expanded peripheral T cells, antigen specificity was never determined.

The rearrangement links TRBV6-4 to TRBJ2-2, with D maybe TRBD2 (6 bases). The origin of this receptor is an adult with an advanced solid tumor such as melanoma, head and neck, liver or kidney cancer. The sequenced sample was CD4+ or CD8+ T cells sorted from blood, obtained in a trial of the OX40 agonist ivuxolimab. In DNA form, the CDR3 reads TGTGCCAGCAGACGGGACTCCTTCACCGGGGAGCTGTTTTTT. Its translation is CASRRDSFTGELFF.